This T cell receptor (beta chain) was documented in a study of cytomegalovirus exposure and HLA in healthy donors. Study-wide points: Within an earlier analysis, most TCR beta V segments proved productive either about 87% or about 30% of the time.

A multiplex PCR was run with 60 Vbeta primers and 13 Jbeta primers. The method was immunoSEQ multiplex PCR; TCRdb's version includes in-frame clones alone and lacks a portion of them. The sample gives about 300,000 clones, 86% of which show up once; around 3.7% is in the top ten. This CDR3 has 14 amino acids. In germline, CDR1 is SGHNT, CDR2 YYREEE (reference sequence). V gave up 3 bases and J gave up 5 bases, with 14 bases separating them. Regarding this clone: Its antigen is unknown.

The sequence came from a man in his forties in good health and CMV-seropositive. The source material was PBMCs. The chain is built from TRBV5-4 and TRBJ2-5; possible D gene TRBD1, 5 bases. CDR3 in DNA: TGTGCCAGCAGCTCAGGGTTGATAGAGGAGACCCAGTACTTC. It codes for CASSSGLIEETQYF.